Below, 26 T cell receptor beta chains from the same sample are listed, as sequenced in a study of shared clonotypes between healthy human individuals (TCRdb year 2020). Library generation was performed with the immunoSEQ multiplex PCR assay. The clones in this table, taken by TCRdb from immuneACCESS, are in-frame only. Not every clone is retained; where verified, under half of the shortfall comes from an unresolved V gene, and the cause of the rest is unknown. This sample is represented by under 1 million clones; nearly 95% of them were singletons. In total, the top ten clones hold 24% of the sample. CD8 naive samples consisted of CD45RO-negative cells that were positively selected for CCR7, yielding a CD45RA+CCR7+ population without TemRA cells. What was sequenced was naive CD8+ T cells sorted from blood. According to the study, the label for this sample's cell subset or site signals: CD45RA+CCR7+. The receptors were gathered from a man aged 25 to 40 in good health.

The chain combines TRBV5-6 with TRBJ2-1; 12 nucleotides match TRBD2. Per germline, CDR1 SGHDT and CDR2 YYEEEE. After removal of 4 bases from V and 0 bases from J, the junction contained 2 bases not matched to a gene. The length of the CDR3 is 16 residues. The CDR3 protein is CASSPGLAGSYNEQFF. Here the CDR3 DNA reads TGTGCCAGCAGCCCGGGACTAGCGGGCTCCTACAATGAGCAGTTCTTC.

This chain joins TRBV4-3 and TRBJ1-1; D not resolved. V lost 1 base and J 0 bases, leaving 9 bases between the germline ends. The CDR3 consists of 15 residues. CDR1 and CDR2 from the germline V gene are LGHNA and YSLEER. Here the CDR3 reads CASSQGIRLNTEAFF. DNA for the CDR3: TGCGCCAGCAGCCAAGGTATCAGGTTGAACACTGAAGCTTTCTTT.

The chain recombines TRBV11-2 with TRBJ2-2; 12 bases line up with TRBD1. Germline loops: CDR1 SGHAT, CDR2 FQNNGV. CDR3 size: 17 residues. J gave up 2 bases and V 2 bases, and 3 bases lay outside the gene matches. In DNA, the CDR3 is TGTGCCAGCAGCTTAAGGGGACAGGGGGCTAACACCGGGGAGCTGTTTTTT. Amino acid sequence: CASSLRGQGANTGELFF.

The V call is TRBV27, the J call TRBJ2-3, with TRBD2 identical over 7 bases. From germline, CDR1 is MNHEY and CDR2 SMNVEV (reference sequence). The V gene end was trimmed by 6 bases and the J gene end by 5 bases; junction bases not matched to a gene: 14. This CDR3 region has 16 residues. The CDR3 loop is CASRSPWGRAGDTQYF. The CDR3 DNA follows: TGTGCCAGCAGGTCCCCTTGGGGGAGGGCCGGAGATACGCAGTATTTT.

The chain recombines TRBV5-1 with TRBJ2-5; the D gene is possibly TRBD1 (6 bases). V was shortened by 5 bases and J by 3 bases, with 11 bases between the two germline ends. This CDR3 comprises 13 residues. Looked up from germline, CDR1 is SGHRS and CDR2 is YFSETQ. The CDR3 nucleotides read TGCGCCAGCAGGTTATACAGGGAAGAGACCCAGTACTTC. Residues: CASRLYREETQYF.

The CDR3 bases are TGTGCCAGCAGCGGACCTATGCGTGAGCAGTTCTTC. Translated: CASSGPMREQFF. The V gene is TRBV27, the J gene TRBJ2-1; D remains unclear. The CDR3 has 12 residues. CDR1 and CDR2 from the germline V gene are MNHEY and SMNVEV (reference sequence). The V end was cut by 6 bases, the J end by 9 bases, with 12 bases between.

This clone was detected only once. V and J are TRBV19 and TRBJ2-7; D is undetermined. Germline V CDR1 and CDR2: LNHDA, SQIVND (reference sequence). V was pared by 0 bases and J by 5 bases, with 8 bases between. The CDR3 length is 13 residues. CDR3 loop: CASSIDLSDEQYF. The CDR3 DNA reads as TGTGCCAGTAGTATAGATCTATCCGACGAGCAGTACTTC.

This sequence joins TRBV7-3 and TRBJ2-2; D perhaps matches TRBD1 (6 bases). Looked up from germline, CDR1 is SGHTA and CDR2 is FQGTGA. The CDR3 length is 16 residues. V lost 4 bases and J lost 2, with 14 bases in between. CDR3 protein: CASSSSRDINTGELFF. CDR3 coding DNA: TGTGCCAGCAGCTCGTCCCGGGACATTAACACCGGGGAGCTGTTTTTT.

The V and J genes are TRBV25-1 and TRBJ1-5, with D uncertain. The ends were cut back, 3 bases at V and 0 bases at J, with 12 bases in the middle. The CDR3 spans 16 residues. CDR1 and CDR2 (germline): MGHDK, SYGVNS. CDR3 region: CASSEGRLNSNQPQHF. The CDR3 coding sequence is TGTGCCAGCAGTGAGGGGAGGCTCAATAGCAATCAGCCCCAGCATTTT.

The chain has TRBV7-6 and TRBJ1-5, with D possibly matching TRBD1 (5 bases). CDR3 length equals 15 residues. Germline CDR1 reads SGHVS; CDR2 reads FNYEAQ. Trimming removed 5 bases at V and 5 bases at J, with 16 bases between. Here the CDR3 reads CASSQLSGAYQPQHF. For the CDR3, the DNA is TGTGCCAGCAGCCAACTGTCCGGGGCCTATCAGCCCCAGCATTTT. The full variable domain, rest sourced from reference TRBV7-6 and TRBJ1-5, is GAGVSQSPRYKVTKRGQDVALRCDPISGHVSLYWYRQALGQGPEFLTYFNYEAQQDKSGLPNDRFSAERPEGSISTLTIQRTEQRDSAMYRCASSQLSGAYQPQHFGDGTRLSIL.

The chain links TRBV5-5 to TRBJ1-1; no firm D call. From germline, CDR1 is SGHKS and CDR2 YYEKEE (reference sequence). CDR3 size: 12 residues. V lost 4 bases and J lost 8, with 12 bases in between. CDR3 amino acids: CASSPILSEAFF. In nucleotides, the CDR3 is TGTGCCAGCAGCCCCATTCTGTCGGAAGCTTTCTTT.

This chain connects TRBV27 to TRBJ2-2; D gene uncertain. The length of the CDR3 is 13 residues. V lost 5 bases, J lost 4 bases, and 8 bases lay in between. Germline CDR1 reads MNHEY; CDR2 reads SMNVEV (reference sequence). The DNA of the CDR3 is TGTGCCAGCAGTCCGACGATCACCGGGGAGCTGTTTTTT. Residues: CASSPTITGELFF.

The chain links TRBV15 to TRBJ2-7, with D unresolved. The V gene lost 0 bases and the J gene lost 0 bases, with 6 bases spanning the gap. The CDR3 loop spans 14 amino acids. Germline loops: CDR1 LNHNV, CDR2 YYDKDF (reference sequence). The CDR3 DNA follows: TGTGCCACCAGCAGAGAAAGGACCTCCTACGAGCAGTACTTC. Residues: CATSRERTSYEQYF. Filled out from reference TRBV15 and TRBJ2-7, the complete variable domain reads DAMVIQNPRYQVTQFGKPVTLSCSQTLNHNVMYWYQQKSSQAPKLLFHYYDKDFNNEADTPDNFQSRRPNTSFCFLDIRSPGLGDTAMYLCATSRERTSYEQYFGPGTRLTVT.

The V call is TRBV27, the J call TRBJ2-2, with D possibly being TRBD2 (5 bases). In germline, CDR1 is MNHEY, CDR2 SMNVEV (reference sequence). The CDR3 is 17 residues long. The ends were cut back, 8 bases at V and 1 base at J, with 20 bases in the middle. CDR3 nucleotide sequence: TGTGCCAGCTCAGAGGGTATGCTGATTATGAACACCGGGGAGCTGTTTTTT. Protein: CASSEGMLIMNTGELFF.

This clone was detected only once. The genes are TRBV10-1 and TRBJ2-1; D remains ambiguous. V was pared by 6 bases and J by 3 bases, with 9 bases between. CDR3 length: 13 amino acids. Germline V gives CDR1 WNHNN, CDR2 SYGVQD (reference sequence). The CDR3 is CASSPAYYNEQFF. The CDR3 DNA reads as TGCGCCAGCAGCCCCGCGTACTACAATGAGCAGTTCTTC.

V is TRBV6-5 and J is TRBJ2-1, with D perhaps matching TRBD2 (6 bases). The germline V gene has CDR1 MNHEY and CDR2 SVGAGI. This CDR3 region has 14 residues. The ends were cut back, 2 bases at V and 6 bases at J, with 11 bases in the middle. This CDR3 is CASSYTGLSNEQFF. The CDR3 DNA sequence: TGTGCCAGCAGTTACACGGGACTTAGCAATGAGCAGTTCTTC.

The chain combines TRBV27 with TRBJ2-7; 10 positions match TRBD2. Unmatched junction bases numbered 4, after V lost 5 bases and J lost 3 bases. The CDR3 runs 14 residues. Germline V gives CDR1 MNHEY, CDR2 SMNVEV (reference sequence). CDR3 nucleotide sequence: TGTGCCAGCAGTATATGGACTAGCGGCTACGAGCAGTACTTC. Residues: CASSIWTSGYEQYF.

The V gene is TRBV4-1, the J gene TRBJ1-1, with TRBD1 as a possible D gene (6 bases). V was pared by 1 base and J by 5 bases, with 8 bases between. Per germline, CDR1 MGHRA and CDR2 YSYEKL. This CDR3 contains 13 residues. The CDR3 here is CASSQAGATEAFF. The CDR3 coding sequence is TGCGCCAGCAGCCAAGCGGGGGCGACTGAAGCTTTCTTT.

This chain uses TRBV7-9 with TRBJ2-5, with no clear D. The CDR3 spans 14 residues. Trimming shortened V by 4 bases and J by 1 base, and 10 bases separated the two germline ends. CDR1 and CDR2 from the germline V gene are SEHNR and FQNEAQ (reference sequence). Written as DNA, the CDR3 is TGTGCCAGCAGCTCAAGAGAACGCCAAGAGACCCAGTACTTC. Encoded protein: CASSSRERQETQYF.

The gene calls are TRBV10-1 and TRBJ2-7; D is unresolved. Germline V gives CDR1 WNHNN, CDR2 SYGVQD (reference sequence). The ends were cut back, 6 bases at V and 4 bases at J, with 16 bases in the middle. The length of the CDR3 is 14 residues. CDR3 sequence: CASRVLSERYEQYF. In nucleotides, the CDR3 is TGCGCCAGCAGAGTATTGAGCGAAAGATACGAGCAGTACTTC.

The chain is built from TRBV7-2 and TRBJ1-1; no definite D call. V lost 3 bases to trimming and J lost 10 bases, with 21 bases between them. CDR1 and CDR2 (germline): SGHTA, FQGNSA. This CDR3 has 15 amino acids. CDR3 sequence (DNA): TGTGCCAGCAGCTTCTCACCGGGCGCCTCAAGGGTAGCTTTCTTT. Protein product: CASSFSPGASRVAFF.

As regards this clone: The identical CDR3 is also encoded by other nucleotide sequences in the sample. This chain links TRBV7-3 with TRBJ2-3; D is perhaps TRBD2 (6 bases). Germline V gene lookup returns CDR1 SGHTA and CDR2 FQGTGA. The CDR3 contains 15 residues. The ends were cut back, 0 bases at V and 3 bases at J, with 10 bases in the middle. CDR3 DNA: TGTGCCAGCAGCTTAACCGGGGGAGGAACAGATACGCAGTATTTT. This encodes CASSLTGGGTDTQYF.

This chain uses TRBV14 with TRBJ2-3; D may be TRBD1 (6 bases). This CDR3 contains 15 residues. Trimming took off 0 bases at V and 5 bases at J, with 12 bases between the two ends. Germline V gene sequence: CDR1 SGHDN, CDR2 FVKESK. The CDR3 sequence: CASSQEWGPIDTQYF. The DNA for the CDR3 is TGTGCCAGCAGCCAAGAATGGGGGCCGATAGATACGCAGTATTTT.

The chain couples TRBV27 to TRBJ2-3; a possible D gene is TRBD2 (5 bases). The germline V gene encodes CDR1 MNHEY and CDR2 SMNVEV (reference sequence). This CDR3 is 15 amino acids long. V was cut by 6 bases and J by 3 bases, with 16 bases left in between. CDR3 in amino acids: CASSLVGLATDTQYF. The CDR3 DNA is TGTGCCAGCAGCTTAGTTGGCCTAGCTACAGATACGCAGTATTTT.

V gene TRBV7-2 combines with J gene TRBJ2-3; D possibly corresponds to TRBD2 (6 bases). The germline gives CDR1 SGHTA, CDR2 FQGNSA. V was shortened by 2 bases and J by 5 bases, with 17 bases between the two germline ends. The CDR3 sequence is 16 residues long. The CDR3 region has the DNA TGTGCCAGCAGCTTAAGTGTCGGGAGAAGTAAAGATACGCAGTATTTT. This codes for CASSLSVGRSKDTQYF. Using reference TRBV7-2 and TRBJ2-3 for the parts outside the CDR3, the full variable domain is GAGVSQSPSNKVTEKGKDVELRCDPISGHTALYWYRQSLGQGLEFLIYFQGNSAPDKSGLPSDRFSAERTGGSVSTLTIQRTQQEDSAVYLCASSLSVGRSKDTQYFGPGTRLTVL.

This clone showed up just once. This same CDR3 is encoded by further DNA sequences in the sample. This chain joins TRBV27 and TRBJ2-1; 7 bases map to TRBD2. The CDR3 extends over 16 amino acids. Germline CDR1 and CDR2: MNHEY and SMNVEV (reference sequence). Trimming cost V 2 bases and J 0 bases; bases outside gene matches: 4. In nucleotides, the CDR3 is TGTGCCAGCAGTTTAGCTAGCGGTAGCTCCTACAATGAGCAGTTCTTC. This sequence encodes CASSLASGSSYNEQFF.